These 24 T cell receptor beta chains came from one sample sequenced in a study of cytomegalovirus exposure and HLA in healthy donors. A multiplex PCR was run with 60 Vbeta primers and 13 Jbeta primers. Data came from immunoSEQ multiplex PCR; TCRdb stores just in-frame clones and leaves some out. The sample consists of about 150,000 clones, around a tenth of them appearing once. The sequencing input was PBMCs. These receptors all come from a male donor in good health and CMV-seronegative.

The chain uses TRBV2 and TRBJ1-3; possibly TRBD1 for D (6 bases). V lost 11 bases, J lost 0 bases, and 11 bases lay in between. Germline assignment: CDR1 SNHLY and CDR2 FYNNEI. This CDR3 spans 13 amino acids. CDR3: CASFRGSGNTIYF. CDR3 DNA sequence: TGTGCCTCCTTCAGGGGCTCTGGAAACACCATATATTTT.

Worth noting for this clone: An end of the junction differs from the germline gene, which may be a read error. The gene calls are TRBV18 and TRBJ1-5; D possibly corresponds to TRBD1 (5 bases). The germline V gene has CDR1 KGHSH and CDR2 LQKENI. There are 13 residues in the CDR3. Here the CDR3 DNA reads TGTGCCAGCTCACCCCAGGGTGGGCAGCCCCAGAATTTT. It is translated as CASSPQGGQPQNF.

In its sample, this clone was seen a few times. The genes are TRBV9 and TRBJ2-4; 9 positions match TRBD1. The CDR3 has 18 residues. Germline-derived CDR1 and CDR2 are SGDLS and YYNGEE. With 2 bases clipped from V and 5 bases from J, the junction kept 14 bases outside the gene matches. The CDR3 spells CASSVGTGSLGSENIQYF. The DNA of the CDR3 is TGTGCCAGCAGCGTGGGGACAGGGTCTTTAGGGTCGGAAAACATTCAGTACTTC.

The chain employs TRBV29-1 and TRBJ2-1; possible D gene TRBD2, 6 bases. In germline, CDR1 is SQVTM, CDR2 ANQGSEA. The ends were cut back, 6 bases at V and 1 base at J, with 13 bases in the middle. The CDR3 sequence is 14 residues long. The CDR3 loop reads CSVILARSYNEQFF. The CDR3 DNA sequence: TGCAGCGTGATTCTAGCGCGGTCCTACAATGAGCAGTTCTTC.

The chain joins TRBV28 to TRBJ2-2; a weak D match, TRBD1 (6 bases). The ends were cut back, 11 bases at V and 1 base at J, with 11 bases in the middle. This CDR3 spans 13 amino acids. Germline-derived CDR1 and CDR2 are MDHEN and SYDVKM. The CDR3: CAGKQGNTGELFF. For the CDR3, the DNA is TGTGCCGGAAAACAGGGGAACACCGGGGAGCTGTTTTTT.

CDR3 region: CASSQSGGRGNTGELFF. The CDR3, as DNA: TGCGCCAGCAGTCAATCGGGGGGGAGGGGGAACACCGGGGAGCTGTTTTTT. The chain employs TRBV23-1 and TRBJ2-2; 7 bases fit TRBD2. TRBV23-1 is treated as an ORF (open reading frame) with a function not yet certain. The CDR3 covers 17 residues. After removal of 0 bases from V and 1 base from J, the junction contained 5 bases not matched to a gene.

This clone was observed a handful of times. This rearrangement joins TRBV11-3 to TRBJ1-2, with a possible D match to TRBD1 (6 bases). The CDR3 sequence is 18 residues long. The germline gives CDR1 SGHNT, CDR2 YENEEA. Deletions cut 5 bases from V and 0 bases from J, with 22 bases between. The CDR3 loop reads CASSQGHTPRDTNYGYTF. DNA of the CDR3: TGTGCCAGCAGCCAGGGTCACACACCCAGGGACACTAACTATGGCTACACCTTC.

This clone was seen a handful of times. As DNA, the CDR3 is TGTGCCAGCAGTCGACAGACTAACTATGGCTACACCTTC. It encodes CASSRQTNYGYTF. V gene TRBV2 combines with J gene TRBJ1-2, with a possible D match to TRBD1 (5 bases). This CDR3 has 13 residues. Trimming took 5 bases from V and 0 from J, leaving 7 bases between them. Germline CDR1 and CDR2: SNHLY and FYNNEI.

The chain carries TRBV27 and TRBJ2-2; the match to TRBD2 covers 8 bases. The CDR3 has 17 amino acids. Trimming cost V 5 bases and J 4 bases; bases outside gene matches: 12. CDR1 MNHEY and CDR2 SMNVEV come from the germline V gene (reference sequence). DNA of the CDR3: TGTGCCAGCAGTACACCCCCGACTAGCGTAGGCACCGGGGAGCTGTTTTTT. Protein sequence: CASSTPPTSVGTGELFF.

As DNA, the CDR3 is TGTGCCAGCAGACTCGGTAGCGGGATCTCCTACAATGAGCAGTTCTTC. It codes for CASRLGSGISYNEQFF. This chain uses TRBV28 with TRBJ2-1; 8 nucleotides line up with TRBD2. With V trimmed by 6 bases and J by 0 bases, 7 bases remained unmatched. In germline, CDR1 is MDHEN, CDR2 SYDVKM. This CDR3 is 16 amino acids long. The full variable domain, in which reference TRBV28 and TRBJ2-1 provide the parts outside the CDR3, is DVKVTQSSRYLVKRTGEKVFLECVQDMDHENMFWYRQDPGLGLRLIYFSYDVKMKEKGDIPEGYSVSREKKERFSLILESASTNQTSMYLCASRLGSGISYNEQFFGPGTRLTVL.

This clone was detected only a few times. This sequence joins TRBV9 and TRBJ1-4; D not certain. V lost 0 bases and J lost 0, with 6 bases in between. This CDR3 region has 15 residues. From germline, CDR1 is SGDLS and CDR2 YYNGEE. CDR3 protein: CASSVGAATNEKLFF. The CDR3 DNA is TGTGCCAGCAGCGTAGGGGCAGCAACTAATGAAAAACTGTTTTTT.

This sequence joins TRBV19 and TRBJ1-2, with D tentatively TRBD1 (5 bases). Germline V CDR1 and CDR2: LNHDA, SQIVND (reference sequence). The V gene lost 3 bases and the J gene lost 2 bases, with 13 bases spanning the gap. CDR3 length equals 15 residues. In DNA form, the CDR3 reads TGTGCCAGTAGTATCCTTGACAGAACCAACTATGGCTACACCTTC. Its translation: CASSILDRTNYGYTF.

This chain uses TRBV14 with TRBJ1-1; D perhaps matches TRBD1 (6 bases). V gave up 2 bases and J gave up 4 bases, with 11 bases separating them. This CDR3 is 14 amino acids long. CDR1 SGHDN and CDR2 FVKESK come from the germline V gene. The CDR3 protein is CASSQLGGVTEAFF. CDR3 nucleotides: TGTGCCAGCAGCCAACTAGGGGGAGTCACTGAAGCTTTCTTT.

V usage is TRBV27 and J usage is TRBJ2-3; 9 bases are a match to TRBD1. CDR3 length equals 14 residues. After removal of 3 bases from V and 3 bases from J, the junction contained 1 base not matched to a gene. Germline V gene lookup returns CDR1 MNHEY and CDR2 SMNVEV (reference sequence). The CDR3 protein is CASSLGTGTDTQYF. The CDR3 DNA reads TGTGCCAGCAGTTTGGGGACAGGGACAGATACGCAGTATTTT.

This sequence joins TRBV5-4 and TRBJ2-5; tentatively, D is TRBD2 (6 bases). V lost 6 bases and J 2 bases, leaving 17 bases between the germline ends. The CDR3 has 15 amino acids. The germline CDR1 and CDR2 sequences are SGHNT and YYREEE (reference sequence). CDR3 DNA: TGTGCCAGCAACCAGGGCGGCGGGGCGCAAGAGACCCAGTACTTC. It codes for CASNQGGGAQETQYF.

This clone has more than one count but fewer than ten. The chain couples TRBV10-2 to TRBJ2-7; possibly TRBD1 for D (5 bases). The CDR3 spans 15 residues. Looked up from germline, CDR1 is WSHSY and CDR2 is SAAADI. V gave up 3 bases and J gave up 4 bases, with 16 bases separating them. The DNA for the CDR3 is TGCGCCAGCAGTGAATACTTAGGGGCTCCTTACGAGCAGTACTTC. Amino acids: CASSEYLGAPYEQYF.

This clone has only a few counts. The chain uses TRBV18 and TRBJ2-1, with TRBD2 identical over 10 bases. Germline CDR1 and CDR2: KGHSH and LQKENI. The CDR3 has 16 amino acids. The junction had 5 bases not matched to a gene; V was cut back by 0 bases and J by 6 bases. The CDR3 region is CASSPPGSGRRNEQFF. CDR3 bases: TGTGCCAGCTCACCACCGGGTAGCGGGAGGCGCAATGAGCAGTTCTTC.

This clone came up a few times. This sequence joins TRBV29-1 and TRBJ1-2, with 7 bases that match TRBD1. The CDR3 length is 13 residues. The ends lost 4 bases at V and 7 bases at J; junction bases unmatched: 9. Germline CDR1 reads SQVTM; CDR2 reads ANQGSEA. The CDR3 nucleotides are TGCAGCGTTGGACCGGAGGGGGCACGTGGCTACACCTTC. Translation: CSVGPEGARGYTF.

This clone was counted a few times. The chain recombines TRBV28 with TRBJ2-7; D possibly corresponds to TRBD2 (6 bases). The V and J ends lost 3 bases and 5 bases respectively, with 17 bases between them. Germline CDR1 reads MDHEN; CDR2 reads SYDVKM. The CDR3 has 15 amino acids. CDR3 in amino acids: CASSLIGGPRNEQYF. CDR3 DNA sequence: TGTGCCAGCAGTTTGATAGGAGGGCCTCGAAACGAGCAGTACTTC.

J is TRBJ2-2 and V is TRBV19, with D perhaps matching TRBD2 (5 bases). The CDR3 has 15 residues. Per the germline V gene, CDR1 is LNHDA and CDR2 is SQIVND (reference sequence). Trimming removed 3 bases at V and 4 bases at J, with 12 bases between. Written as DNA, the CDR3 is TGTGCCAGTAGTATGTTCGGAGGTAGCACCGGGGAGCTGTTTTTT. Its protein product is CASSMFGGSTGELFF.

The DNA of the CDR3 is TGTGCCAGCATGGGAGGTGGCTATGGCTACACCTTC. Protein product: CASMGGGYGYTF. The chain recombines TRBV9 with TRBJ1-2; D remains unclear. The V gene's germline CDR1 is SGDLS and CDR2 YYNGEE. Trimming took 6 bases from V and 4 from J, leaving 10 bases between them. CDR3 size: 12 residues.

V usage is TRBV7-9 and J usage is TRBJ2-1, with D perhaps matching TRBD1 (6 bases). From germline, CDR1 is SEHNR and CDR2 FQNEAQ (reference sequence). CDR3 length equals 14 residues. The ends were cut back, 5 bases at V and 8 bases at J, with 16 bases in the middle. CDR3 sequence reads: CASSGKQGVDEQFF. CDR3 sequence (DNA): TGTGCCAGCAGCGGCAAACAGGGTGTCGATGAGCAGTTCTTC.

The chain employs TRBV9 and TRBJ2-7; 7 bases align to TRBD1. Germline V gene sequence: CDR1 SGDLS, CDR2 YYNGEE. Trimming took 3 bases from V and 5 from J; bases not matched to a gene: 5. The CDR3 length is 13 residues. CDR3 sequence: CASSADRAHEQYF. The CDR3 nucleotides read TGTGCCAGCAGCGCTGACAGGGCTCACGAGCAGTACTTC.

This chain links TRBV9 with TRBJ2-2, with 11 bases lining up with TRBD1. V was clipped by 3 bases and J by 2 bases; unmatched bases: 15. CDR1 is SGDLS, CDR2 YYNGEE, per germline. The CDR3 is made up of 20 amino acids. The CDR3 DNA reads TGTGCCAGCAGCGGTTGGACAGGGGGCGATCAGCGCCTTAACACCGGGGAGCTGTTTTTT. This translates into CASSGWTGGDQRLNTGELFF.